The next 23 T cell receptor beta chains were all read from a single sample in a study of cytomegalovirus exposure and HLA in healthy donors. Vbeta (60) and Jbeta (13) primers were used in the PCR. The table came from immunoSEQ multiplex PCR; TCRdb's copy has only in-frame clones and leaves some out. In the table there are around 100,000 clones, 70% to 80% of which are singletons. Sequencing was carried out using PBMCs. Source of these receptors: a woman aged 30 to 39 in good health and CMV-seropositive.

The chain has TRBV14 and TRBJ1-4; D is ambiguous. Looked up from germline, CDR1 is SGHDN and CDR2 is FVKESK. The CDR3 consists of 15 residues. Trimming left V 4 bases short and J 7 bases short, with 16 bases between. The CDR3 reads CASSPLTHRGEKLFF. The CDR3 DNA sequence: TGTGCCAGCAGCCCCTTGACCCATCGGGGTGAAAAACTGTTTTTT.

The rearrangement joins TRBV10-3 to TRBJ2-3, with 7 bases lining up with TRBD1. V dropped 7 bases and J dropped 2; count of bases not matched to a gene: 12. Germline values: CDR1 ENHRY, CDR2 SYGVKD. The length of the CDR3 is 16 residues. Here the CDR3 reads CAINLRRDSSTDTQYF. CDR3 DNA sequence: TGTGCCATCAACCTCCGCCGGGACAGTTCCACAGATACGCAGTATTTT.

CDR3 sequence: CASSSGQGDGYTF. In nucleotides, the CDR3 is TGTGCCAGCAGCTCTGGACAGGGTGATGGCTACACCTTC. This chain links TRBV7-9 with TRBJ1-2, with 8 bases identical to TRBD1. J gave up 6 bases and V 4 bases, and 4 bases lay outside the gene matches. Germline V CDR1 and CDR2: SEHNR, FQNEAQ (reference sequence). This CDR3 is built from 13 residues.

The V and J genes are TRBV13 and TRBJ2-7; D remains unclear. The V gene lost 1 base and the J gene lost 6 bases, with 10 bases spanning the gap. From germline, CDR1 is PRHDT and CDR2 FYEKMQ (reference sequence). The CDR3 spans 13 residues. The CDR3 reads CASSLVQRGEQYF. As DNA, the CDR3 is TGTGCCAGCAGCTTAGTCCAGCGCGGCGAGCAGTACTTC.

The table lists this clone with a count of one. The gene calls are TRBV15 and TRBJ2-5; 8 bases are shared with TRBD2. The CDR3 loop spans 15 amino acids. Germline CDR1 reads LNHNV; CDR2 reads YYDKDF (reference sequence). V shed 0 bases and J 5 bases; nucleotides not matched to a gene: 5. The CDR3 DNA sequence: TGTGCCACCAGCAGAGAACAGCGGGGGCCGGAGACCCAGTACTTC. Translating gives CATSREQRGPETQYF.

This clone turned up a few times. The CDR3 spells CAISGSGAFEQYF. In nucleotides, the CDR3 is TGTGCCATCAGTGGTAGCGGGGCCTTCGAGCAGTACTTC. The chain uses TRBV10-3 and TRBJ2-7; 8 bases agree with TRBD2. This CDR3 comprises 13 residues. V shed 4 bases, J shed 6 bases, and the junction held 5 bases outside the gene matches. The germline V gene encodes CDR1 ENHRY and CDR2 SYGVKD.

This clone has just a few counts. The CDR3 region has the DNA TGTGCCAGCAGCGCCCGGAGCGGGACAGGAGGGAACACTGAAGCTTTCTTT. Amino acid sequence: CASSARSGTGGNTEAFF. The gene calls are TRBV9 and TRBJ1-1; 8 bases agree with TRBD1. Germline values: CDR1 SGDLS, CDR2 YYNGEE. The CDR3 totals 17 residues. Germline trimming cut 3 bases from V and 1 base from J; bases unmatched to any gene: 11. The entire variable domain, with the rest obtained from reference TRBV9 and TRBJ1-1, is as follows: DSGVTQTPKHLITATGQRVTLRCSPRSGDLSVYWYQQSLDQGLQFLIQYYNGEERAKGNILERFSAQQFPDLHSELNLSSLELGDSALYFCASSARSGTGGNTEAFFGQGTRLTVV.

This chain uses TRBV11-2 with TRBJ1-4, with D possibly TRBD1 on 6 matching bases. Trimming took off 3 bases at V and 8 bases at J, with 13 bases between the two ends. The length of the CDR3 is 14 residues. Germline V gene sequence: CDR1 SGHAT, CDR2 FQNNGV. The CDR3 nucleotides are TGTGCCAGCAGCTTTAACAGGGTGGGAGAAAAACTGTTTTTT. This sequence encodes CASSFNRVGEKLFF.

DNA of the CDR3: TGTGCCAGTAGTCGGGACACCGATCAGCCCCAGCATTTT. It specifies CASSRDTDQPQHF. The rearrangement joins TRBV19 to TRBJ1-5; D is possibly TRBD1 (6 bases). The CDR3 covers 13 residues. V was pared by 5 bases and J by 5 bases, with 10 bases between. CDR1 and CDR2 from the germline V gene are LNHDA and SQIVND (reference sequence).

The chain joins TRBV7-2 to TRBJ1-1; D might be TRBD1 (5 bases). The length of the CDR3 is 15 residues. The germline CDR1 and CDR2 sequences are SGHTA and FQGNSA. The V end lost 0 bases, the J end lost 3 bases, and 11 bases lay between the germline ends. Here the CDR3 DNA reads TGTGCCAGCAGCTTAGCCGGCAGGGTGGACACTGAAGCTTTCTTT. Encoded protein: CASSLAGRVDTEAFF.

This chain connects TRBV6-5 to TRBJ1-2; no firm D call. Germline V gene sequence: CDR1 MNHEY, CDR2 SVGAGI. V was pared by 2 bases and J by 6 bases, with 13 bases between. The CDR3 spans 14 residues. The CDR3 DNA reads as TGTGCCAGCAGTTACGATGAGGGCGCAAATGGCTACACCTTC. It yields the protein CASSYDEGANGYTF.

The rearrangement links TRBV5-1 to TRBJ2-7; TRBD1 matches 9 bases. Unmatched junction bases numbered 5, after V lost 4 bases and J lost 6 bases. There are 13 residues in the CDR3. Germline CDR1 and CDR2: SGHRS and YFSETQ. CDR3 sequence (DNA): TGCGCCAGCAGCATGGGACAGGGAGGCGAGCAGTACTTC. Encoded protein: CASSMGQGGEQYF.

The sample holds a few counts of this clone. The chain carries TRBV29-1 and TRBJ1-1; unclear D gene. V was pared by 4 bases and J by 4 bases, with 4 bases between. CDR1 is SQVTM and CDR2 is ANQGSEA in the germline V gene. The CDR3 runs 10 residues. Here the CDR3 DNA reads TGCAGCGTTGTCAGCACTGAAGCTTTCTTT. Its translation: CSVVSTEAFF.

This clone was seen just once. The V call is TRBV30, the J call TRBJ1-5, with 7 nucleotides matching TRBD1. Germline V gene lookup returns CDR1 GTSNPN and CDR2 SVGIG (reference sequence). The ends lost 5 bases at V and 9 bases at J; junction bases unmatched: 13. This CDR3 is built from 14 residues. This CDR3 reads CAWGRDSRGVPQHF. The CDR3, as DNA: TGTGCCTGGGGGCGGGACAGTCGAGGAGTGCCCCAGCATTTT.

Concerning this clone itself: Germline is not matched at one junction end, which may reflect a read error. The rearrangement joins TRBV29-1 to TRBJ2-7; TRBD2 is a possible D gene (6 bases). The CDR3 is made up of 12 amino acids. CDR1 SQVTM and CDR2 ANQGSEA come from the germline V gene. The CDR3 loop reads CSVSSGSSEQYF. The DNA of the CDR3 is TGCAGCGTTTCCAGCGGGTCCTCCGAGCAGTACTTC.

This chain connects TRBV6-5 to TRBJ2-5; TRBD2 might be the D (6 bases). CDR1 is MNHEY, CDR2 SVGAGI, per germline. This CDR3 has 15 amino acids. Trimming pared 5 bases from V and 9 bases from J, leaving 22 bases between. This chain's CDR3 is CASSPGLTGVKAQYF. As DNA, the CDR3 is TGTGCCAGCAGTCCGGGTTTAACGGGGGTGAAGGCCCAGTACTTC.

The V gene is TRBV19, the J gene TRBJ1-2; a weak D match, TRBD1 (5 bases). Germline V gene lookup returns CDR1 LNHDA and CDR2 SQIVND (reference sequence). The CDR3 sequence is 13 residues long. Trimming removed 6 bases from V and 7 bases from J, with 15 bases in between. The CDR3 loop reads CASSGRGYSGYTF. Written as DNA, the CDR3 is TGTGCCAGTAGCGGTCGGGGGTACAGTGGCTACACCTTC.

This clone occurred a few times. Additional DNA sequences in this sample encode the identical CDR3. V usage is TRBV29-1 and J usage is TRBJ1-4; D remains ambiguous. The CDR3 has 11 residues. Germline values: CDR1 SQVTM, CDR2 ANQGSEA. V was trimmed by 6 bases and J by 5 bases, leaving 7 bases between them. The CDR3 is CSVGGNEKLFF. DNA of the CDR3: TGCAGCGTCGGCGGGAATGAAAAACTGTTTTTT. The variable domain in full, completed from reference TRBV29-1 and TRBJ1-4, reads SAVISQKPSRDICQRGTSLTIQCQVDSQVTMMFWYRQQPGQSLTLIATANQGSEATYESGFVIDKFPISRPNLTFSTLTVSNMSPEDSSIYLCSVGGNEKLFFGSGTQLSVL.

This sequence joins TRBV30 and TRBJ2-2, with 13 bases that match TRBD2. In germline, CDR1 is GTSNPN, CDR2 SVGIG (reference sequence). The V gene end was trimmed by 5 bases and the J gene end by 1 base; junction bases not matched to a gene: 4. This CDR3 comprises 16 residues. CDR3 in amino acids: CAWAGLAGENTGELFF. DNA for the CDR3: TGTGCCTGGGCCGGACTAGCGGGGGAGAACACCGGGGAGCTGTTTTTT.

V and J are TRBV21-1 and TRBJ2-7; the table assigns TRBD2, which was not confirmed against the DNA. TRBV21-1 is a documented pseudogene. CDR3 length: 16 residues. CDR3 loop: CASRSGGRALIYEQYF. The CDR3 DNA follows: TGTGCCAGCAGAAGTGGCGGCAGAGCTCTTATCTACGAGCAGTACTTC.

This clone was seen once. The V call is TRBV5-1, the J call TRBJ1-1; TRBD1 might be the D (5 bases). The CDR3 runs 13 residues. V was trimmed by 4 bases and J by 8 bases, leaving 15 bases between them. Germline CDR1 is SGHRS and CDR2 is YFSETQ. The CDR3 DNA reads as TGCGCCAGCAGCCCCGCCCCCGGACAAGAAGCTTTCTTT. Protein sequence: CASSPAPGQEAFF.

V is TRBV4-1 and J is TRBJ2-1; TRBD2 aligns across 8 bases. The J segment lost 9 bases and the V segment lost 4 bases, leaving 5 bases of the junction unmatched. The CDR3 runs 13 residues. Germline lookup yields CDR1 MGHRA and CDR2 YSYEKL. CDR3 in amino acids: CASSPGGRGEQFF. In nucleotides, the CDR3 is TGCGCCAGCAGCCCGGGGGGGAGGGGTGAGCAGTTCTTC.

The CDR3 here is CASSLQGNTIYF. The DNA of the CDR3 is TGTGCCAGCTCTCTACAGGGTAACACCATATATTTT. The genes are TRBV18 and TRBJ1-3, with D possibly being TRBD1 (6 bases). The CDR3 totals 12 residues. Deletions cut 6 bases from V and 7 bases from J, with 10 bases between. Germline values: CDR1 KGHSH, CDR2 LQKENI.